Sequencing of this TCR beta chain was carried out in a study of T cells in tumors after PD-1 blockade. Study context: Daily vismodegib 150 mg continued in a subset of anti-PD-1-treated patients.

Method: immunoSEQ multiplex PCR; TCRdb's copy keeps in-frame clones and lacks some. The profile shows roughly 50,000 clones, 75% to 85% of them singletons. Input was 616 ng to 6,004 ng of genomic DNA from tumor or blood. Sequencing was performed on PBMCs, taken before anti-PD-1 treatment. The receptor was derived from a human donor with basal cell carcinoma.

The CDR3 DNA reads as TGTGCCAGTAGTATAGAAAAGCGGGAGACCAATGAGCAGTTCTTC. Residues: CASSIEKRETNEQFF. The V call is TRBV19, the J call TRBJ2-1; 8 bases match TRBD2. V lost 0 bases, J lost 6 bases, and 4 bases stayed unmatched. The CDR3 loop spans 15 amino acids. CDR1 LNHDA and CDR2 SQIVND come from the germline V gene (reference sequence).